This is a list of T cell receptor beta chains from one sample in a study of CD8 T cells in ankylosing spondylitis. TCRdb analysed the 5' RACE reads with MiXCR anew, one entry per CDR3 protein. The sample carries under 200,000 distinct CDR3 sequences, roughly 10% recorded once. Sequenced: blood, either unsorted or a sorted T cell fraction (not recorded which). These receptors were collected from a male donor with ankylosing spondylitis or in good health (not recorded which). Each CDR3 is given without its conserved first and last residue.

J gene,V gene,CDR3 protein
TRBJ2-5,TRBV5-1,ASSSGTRETQY
TRBJ2-3,TRBV12-3/TRBV12-4,ASSRGTSGADTQY
TRBJ2-6,TRBV5-5,ASSLLNSGANVLT
TRBJ2-5,TRBV4-1,ASSQALGSETQY
TRBJ1-4,TRBV18,ASSPPVGQINEKLF
TRBJ2-1,TRBV24-1,ATSDATVSSYNEQF
TRBJ2-1,TRBV6-2/TRBV6-3,ASSFPDSTNEQF
TRBJ2-1,TRBV6-2/TRBV6-3,ASSYSTGGRYNEQF
TRBJ1-2,TRBV5-4,ASSSRMEGNYGYT
TRBJ2-5,TRBV27,ASSFGLAGQETQY
TRBJ2-5,TRBV25-1,ASKAEVGTQY
TRBJ1-2,TRBV10-3,AISVSRKDSNYGYT
TRBJ2-5,TRBV20-1,SAPRPGTTPQETQY
TRBJ2-3,TRBV5-1,ASSLDNTDTQY
TRBJ2-7,TRBV9,ASSSRISSGSYEQY
TRBJ2-3,TRBV12-5,ASGIAPLSPTDTQY
TRBJ2-7,TRBV28,ASSRVSEQY
TRBJ2-1,TRBV18,ASSPGWGRAAF
TRBJ2-1,TRBV11-2,ASSPSPGLAGVRDNEQF
TRBJ2-7,TRBV9,ASSVDDFYEQY
TRBJ2-2,TRBV24-1,ATSEPPGQGIDAGELF
TRBJ1-3,TRBV5-1,ASSLETGSGNTIY
TRBJ2-1,TRBV14,ASSQDRTGYNEQF
TRBJ2-1,TRBV29-1,SVGPGQPSNEQF
TRBJ2-3,TRBV5-1,ASSLMGRGQVDTQY
TRBJ2-7,TRBV18,ASSQGLYYEQY
TRBJ1-6,TRBV12-3/TRBV12-4,ASSPSASNSPLH
TRBJ2-1,TRBV20-1,SARDFSEAYNEQF
TRBJ2-1,TRBV5-1,ASSLPTSGGNNEQF
TRBJ2-5,TRBV20-1,SASGEETQY
TRBJ2-3,TRBV20-1,SARDTVSRFTDTQY
TRBJ1-5,TRBV7-2,ASSLNMEGPQH
TRBJ2-7,TRBV29-1,SVETSGASYEQY
TRBJ2-7,TRBV2,ASTNTYEQY
TRBJ1-6,TRBV9,ASSTQGADGHSPLH
TRBJ2-2,TRBV6-1,ASSETAAGVGELF
TRBJ2-4,TRBV7-6,ASSLVGGPAKNIQY
TRBJ1-4,TRBV15,ATSRDQGYGEKLF
TRBJ2-7,TRBV19,ASSRGPGQVYEQY
TRBJ2-5,TRBV4-2,ASSQDGSLGETQY
TRBJ2-4,TRBV15,ATSFARLGGLAKNIQY
TRBJ2-1,TRBV29-1,SVEMAGVEQF
TRBJ2-6,TRBV5-1,ASSLGSGTGTNVLT
TRBJ2-7,TRBV20-1,SARGPLAVEQY
TRBJ2-1,TRBV9,ASSVTSGGANEQF
TRBJ1-1,TRBV20-1,SAHPGRSSEAF
TRBJ2-2,TRBV12-3/TRBV12-4,ASSPDGLAFTGELF
TRBJ2-1,TRBV9,ASSPRLAGQNEQF
TRBJ2-4,TRBV10-1,ASSETGNGNIQY
TRBJ2-2,TRBV7-8,ASSLAGSGAGELF
TRBJ2-1,TRBV6-1,ASRGGGSYNEQF
TRBJ1-6,TRBV3-1,ASSQGGNSPLH